This T cell receptor (beta chain) is drawn from a study of blood T cell repertoires in COVID-19. Background on the study: Whether acute or convalescent, the COVID-19 samples came from the United States, Italy and Spain.

Trimming stripped 3 bases from V and 2 bases from J, with 7 bases between. The CDR3 loop spans 13 amino acids. Assay used: immunoSEQ multiplex PCR; TCRdb lists only in-frame clones, some missing. The sample contains 190,000 or so clones, around 88% of which appear only once. This clone has more than one count but fewer than ten. The V call is TRBV12-3 or TRBV12-4, the J call TRBJ1-2, with D possibly matching TRBD1 (5 bases). The source is a woman in her 30s with acute or convalescent COVID-19. The source material was peripheral blood. The CDR3 nucleotides are TGTGCCAGCAGTTTTCAGGGAAACTATGGCTACACCTTC. Protein: CASSFQGNYGYTF.